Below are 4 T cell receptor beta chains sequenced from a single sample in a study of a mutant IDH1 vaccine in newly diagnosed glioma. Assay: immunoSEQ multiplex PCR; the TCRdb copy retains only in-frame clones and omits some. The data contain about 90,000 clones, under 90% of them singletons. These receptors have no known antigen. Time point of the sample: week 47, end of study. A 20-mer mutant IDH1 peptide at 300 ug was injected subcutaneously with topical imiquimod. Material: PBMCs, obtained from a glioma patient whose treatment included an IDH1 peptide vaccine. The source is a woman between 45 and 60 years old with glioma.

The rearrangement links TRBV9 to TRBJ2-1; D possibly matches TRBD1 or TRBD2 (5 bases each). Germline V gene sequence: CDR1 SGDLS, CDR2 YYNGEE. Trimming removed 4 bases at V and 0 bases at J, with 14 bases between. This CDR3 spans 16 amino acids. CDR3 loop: CASSLEGQNSYNEQFF. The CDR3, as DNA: TGTGCCAGCAGCCTCGAGGGGCAAAACTCCTACAATGAGCAGTTCTTC.

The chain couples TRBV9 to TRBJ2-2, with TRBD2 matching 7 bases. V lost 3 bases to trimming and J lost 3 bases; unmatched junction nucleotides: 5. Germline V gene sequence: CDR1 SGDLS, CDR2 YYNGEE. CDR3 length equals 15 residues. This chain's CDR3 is CASSAGSGDTGELFF. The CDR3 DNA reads TGTGCCAGCAGCGCCGGGAGCGGGGACACCGGGGAGCTGTTTTTT.

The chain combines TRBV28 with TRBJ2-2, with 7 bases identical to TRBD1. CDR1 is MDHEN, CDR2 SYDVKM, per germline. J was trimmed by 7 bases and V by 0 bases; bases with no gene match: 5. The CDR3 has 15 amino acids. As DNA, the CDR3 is TGTGCCAGCAGTTTATGGATAGGGGGCGGCGGGGAGCTGTTTTTT. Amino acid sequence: CASSLWIGGGGELFF.

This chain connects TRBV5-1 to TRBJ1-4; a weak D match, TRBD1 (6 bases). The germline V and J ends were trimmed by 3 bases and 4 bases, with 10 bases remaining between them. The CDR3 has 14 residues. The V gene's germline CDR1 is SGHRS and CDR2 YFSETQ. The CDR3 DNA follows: TGCGCCAGCAGCTGGCAGGACAGTAATGAAAAACTGTTTTTT. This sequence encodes CASSWQDSNEKLFF.